This T cell receptor beta chain is from a study of T cell repertoires in cytomegalovirus infection. The table lists this clonotype with a few counts. Its antigen remains unidentified. Study findings and constraints: Cumulative frequency (of public TCR beta family members) identified carriers of CMV plus the relevant HLA. In two of eight donors, the top clonotype was HLA-C-restricted CMV-specific.

This CDR3 contains 15 residues. Trimming cost V 1 base and J 2 bases, with 9 bases left between them. Germline values: CDR1 SEHNR, CDR2 FQNEAQ (reference sequence). TCRdb itself ran the reads through MiXCR, one entry per CDR3 protein. The sample consists of 160,000 or so distinct CDR3 sequences, about 15% of them appearing once. This sequence originates from a human donor in good health (CMV status not recorded). Some clones in this sample may be carry-over from other donors' samples. J is TRBJ1-5 and V is TRBV7-9; D is perhaps TRBD1 (6 bases). Sequenced material: CD8+ T cells from PBMCs. The CDR3 DNA reads as TGTGCCAGCAGCTTAGAAGGGGGGGGCAATCAGCCCCAGCATTTT. Protein: CASSLEGGGNQPQHF.